What follows are 27 T cell receptor beta chains derived from one specimen sequenced in a study of PD-1 blockade in classical Hodgkin lymphoma. TCRdb keeps only in-frame clones here, not all; method: immunoSEQ multiplex PCR. The sample includes fewer than 15,000 clones, around 84% of them seen just once. Each patient's relapse followed autologous stem cell transplantation, and brentuximab vedotin exposure varied. The source was peripheral blood mononuclear cells (PBMCs), collected at baseline. Every receptor here comes from a human donor with classical Hodgkin lymphoma.

This chain connects TRBV11-3 to TRBJ1-1; no firm D call. Germline V gene lookup returns CDR1 SGHNT and CDR2 YENEEA. The CDR3 is 15 amino acids. With 0 bases removed from V and 1 base from J, the gap between germline ends came to 9 bases. In DNA, the CDR3 is TGTGCCAGCAGCTTAGATGCCAGACCGAACACTGAAGCTTTCTTT. Its protein is CASSLDARPNTEAFF.

V gene TRBV30 combines with J gene TRBJ2-2; D is possibly TRBD1 (5 bases). Trimming pared 4 bases from V and 3 bases from J, leaving 15 bases between. Germline loops: CDR1 GTSNPN, CDR2 SVGIG (reference sequence). The CDR3 totals 15 residues. CDR3 in DNA: TGTGCCTGGAACACAGGCAGGAGCTACACCGGGGAGCTGTTTTTT. Its protein product is CAWNTGRSYTGELFF.

The chain employs TRBV7-9 and TRBJ2-1, with D possibly being TRBD2 (7 bases). The germline V and J ends were trimmed by 1 base and 6 bases, with 19 bases remaining between them. The CDR3 totals 17 residues. Germline V gives CDR1 SEHNR, CDR2 FQNEAQ (reference sequence). This CDR3 is CASSLEGGAFPSNEQFF. As DNA, the CDR3 is TGTGCCAGCAGCTTAGAGGGGGGGGCTTTCCCCTCCAATGAGCAGTTCTTC.

The rearrangement uses TRBV2 and TRBJ1-1; D not resolved. Germline lookup yields CDR1 SNHLY and CDR2 FYNNEI. With 6 bases removed from V and 4 bases from J, the gap between germline ends came to 18 bases. The CDR3 loop spans 15 amino acids. In DNA form, the CDR3 reads TGTGCCAGCAGCATGCTAGGTTGGATAAGCACTGAAGCTTTCTTT. This encodes CASSMLGWISTEAFF.

The rearrangement uses TRBV2 and TRBJ1-4; the D gene is possibly TRBD1 (6 bases). V was cut by 11 bases and J by 7 bases, with 14 bases left in between. The CDR3 extends over 12 amino acids. Germline-derived CDR1 and CDR2 are SNHLY and FYNNEI. CDR3 sequence (DNA): TGTGCCGGCAACAGGGATACTGAAAAACTGTTTTTT. This codes for CAGNRDTEKLFF.

This clone was counted between two and nine times. The chain uses TRBV19 and TRBJ1-4, with D tentatively TRBD1 (5 bases). Germline V gene lookup returns CDR1 LNHDA and CDR2 SQIVND (reference sequence). V lost 6 bases and J lost 8, with 16 bases in between. The CDR3 spans 14 residues. The CDR3 DNA reads as TGTGCCAGTAGCCAAGCCGGGACGCAGGAAAAACTGTTTTTT. Amino acids: CASSQAGTQEKLFF.

The chain has TRBV7-2 and TRBJ1-5; D call uncertain. The CDR3 totals 15 residues. The germline V gene encodes CDR1 SGHTA and CDR2 FQGNSA. The ends were cut back, 1 base at V and 0 bases at J, with 7 bases in the middle. CDR3 sequence: CASSLDGYSNQPQHF. As DNA, the CDR3 is TGTGCCAGCAGCTTAGATGGATATAGCAATCAGCCCCAGCATTTT. Combining the CDR3 with reference TRBV7-2 and TRBJ1-5 gives the whole variable domain GAGVSQSPSNKVTEKGKDVELRCDPISGHTALYWYRQSLGQGLEFLIYFQGNSAPDKSGLPSDRFSAERTGGSVSTLTIQRTQQEDSAVYLCASSLDGYSNQPQHFGDGTRLSIL.

The chain has TRBV7-6 and TRBJ2-5, with D possibly being TRBD2 (5 bases). Trimming took off 7 bases at V and 2 bases at J, with 11 bases between the two ends. CDR1 SGHVS and CDR2 FNYEAQ come from the germline V gene. The CDR3 covers 13 residues. CDR3: CASKSGIQETQYF. The CDR3 region has the DNA TGTGCCAGCAAATCGGGGATTCAAGAGACCCAGTACTTC.

V and J are TRBV6-6 and TRBJ1-2, with D unresolved. The CDR3 length is 14 residues. With 4 bases removed from V and 0 bases from J, the gap between germline ends came to 9 bases. Looked up from germline, CDR1 is MNHNY and CDR2 is SVGAGI (reference sequence). CDR3 region: CASSSRTTNYGYTF. The CDR3 DNA reads as TGTGCCAGCAGTTCACGCACCACTAACTATGGCTACACCTTC.

The table lists this clone with a count of one. V usage is TRBV10-2 and J usage is TRBJ2-7; the D gene could be TRBD1 or TRBD2 (5 bases each). The CDR3 is 12 residues long. V lost 3 bases to trimming and J lost 6 bases, with 9 bases between them. Germline V gene sequence: CDR1 WSHSY, CDR2 SAAADI. DNA of the CDR3: TGCGCCAGCAGTGATGAGAGGGGCGAGCAGTACTTC. This translates into CASSDERGEQYF.

V gene TRBV6-5 combines with J gene TRBJ2-7, with D tentatively TRBD2 (5 bases). Trimming took off 2 bases at V and 1 base at J, with 12 bases between the two ends. Germline loops: CDR1 MNHEY, CDR2 SVGAGI. This CDR3 has 15 amino acids. The CDR3 DNA reads TGTGCCAGCAGTTACAGCGGCAGTGCTTCCTACGAGCAGTACTTC. It codes for CASSYSGSASYEQYF.

The chain carries TRBV11-2 and TRBJ2-7; 11 nucleotides line up with TRBD1. The V segment lost 3 bases and the J segment 4 bases; nucleotides outside the gene matches: 8. Germline V gene lookup returns CDR1 SGHAT and CDR2 FQNNGV. The CDR3 is 16 amino acids. CDR3 in amino acids: CASSLGKGQGVYEQYF. The CDR3 DNA is TGTGCCAGCAGCTTGGGGAAGGGACAGGGGGTTTACGAGCAGTACTTC.

This sequence joins TRBV7-9 and TRBJ2-1; TRBD2 is a possible D gene (7 bases). The CDR3 runs to 15 residues. The germline gives CDR1 SEHNR, CDR2 FQNEAQ (reference sequence). Trimming cost V 4 bases and J 5 bases, with 15 bases left between them. The DNA for the CDR3 is TGTGCCAGCAGCTCCCGGGGGGCGGGGGACAATGAGCAGTTCTTC. This gives the protein CASSSRGAGDNEQFF.

The rearrangement uses TRBV5-1 and TRBJ2-3; 12 bases match TRBD2. There are 16 residues in the CDR3. Trimming cost V 4 bases and J 3 bases; bases outside gene matches: 6. The germline V gene has CDR1 SGHRS and CDR2 YFSETQ. The CDR3 protein is CASSRLAGDRTDTQYF. The CDR3 nucleotides read TGCGCCAGCAGCCGACTAGCGGGAGATAGAACAGATACGCAGTATTTT.

V usage is TRBV7-9 and J usage is TRBJ2-7, with 16 bases that match TRBD2. The J segment lost 0 bases and the V segment lost 4 bases, leaving 9 bases of the junction unmatched. This CDR3 is built from 19 residues. CDR1 and CDR2 (germline): SEHNR, FQNEAQ (reference sequence). The CDR3 DNA sequence: TGTGCCAGCAGCTCGGGACTAGCGGGAGGGACCCAGAGCTCCTACGAGCAGTACTTC. Protein product: CASSSGLAGGTQSSYEQYF. Full variable domain (remainder filled in from reference TRBV7-9 and TRBJ2-7): DTGVSQNPRHKITKRGQNVTFRCDPISEHNRLYWYRQTLGQGPEFLTYFQNEAQLEKSRLLSDRFSAERPKGSFSTLEIQRTEQGDSAMYLCASSSGLAGGTQSSYEQYFGPGTRLTVT.

This rearrangement joins TRBV6-1 to TRBJ1-6, with a possible D match to TRBD1 (5 bases). Germline V gene data show CDR1 as MNHNS and CDR2 as SASEGT. V lost 4 bases and J 10 bases, leaving 17 bases between the germline ends. There are 15 residues in the CDR3. The CDR3, as DNA: TGTGCCAGCAGTGTGCAGGGACCGTTTCGATCACCCCTCCACTTT. Translated: CASSVQGPFRSPLHF.

The chain uses TRBV2 and TRBJ2-3; 7 bases line up with TRBD2. Germline-derived CDR1 and CDR2 are SNHLY and FYNNEI. J was trimmed by 8 bases and V by 5 bases; bases with no gene match: 16. This CDR3 spans 16 amino acids. Written as DNA, the CDR3 is TGTGCCAGCAGTCCCCTTGTGGCGGGAGCCTTGGGTACGCAGTATTTT. Its protein product is CASSPLVAGALGTQYF.

The chain couples TRBV2 to TRBJ1-1; D not resolved. In germline, CDR1 is SNHLY, CDR2 FYNNEI. Trimming stripped 3 bases from V and 0 bases from J, with 11 bases between. CDR3 length: 15 amino acids. The CDR3 DNA reads TGTGCCAGCAGTGATACAGCAACAATGAACACTGAAGCTTTCTTT. Translation: CASSDTATMNTEAFF.

V and J are TRBV9 and TRBJ1-3; 8 bases fit TRBD1. CDR1 SGDLS and CDR2 YYNGEE come from the germline V gene. The CDR3 spans 14 residues. V trimming: 0 bases; J trimming: 4 bases; junction bases outside the gene matches: 0. The CDR3 DNA sequence: TGTGCCAGCAGCGTAGCAGGGGGCGGAAACACCATATATTTT. Amino acid sequence: CASSVAGGGNTIYF.

The V and J genes are TRBV15 and TRBJ2-6; TRBD1 agrees at 12 bases. There are 20 residues in the CDR3. Germline-derived CDR1 and CDR2 are LNHNV and YYDKDF (reference sequence). After removal of 3 bases from V and 2 bases from J, the junction contained 11 bases not matched to a gene. The CDR3 sequence: CATSSHGTGQGATGANVLTF. Written as DNA, the CDR3 is TGTGCCACCAGCAGCCACGGTACGGGACAGGGGGCTACTGGGGCCAACGTCCTGACTTTC.

V gene TRBV27 combines with J gene TRBJ1-1; D might be TRBD1 (5 bases). The CDR3 extends over 13 amino acids. CDR1 MNHEY and CDR2 SMNVEV come from the germline V gene (reference sequence). The germline V and J ends were trimmed by 6 bases and 0 bases, with 8 bases remaining between them. Here the CDR3 DNA reads TGTGCCAGCAGCAACAGGCTGAACACTGAAGCTTTCTTT. This codes for CASSNRLNTEAFF.

This clone was found once. The V and J genes are TRBV11-2 and TRBJ2-5; maybe TRBD1 (6 bases). This CDR3 contains 15 residues. Trimming took 0 bases from V and 5 from J, leaving 13 bases between them. Germline CDR1 SGHAT, CDR2 FQNNGV. CDR3 in DNA: TGTGCCAGCAGCTTAGACCCCAGGGGCGCGGAGACCCAGTACTTC. This translates into CASSLDPRGAETQYF. Based on the CDR3 plus reference TRBV11-2 and TRBJ2-5, the full variable domain is EAGVAQSPRYKIIEKRQSVAFWCNPISGHATLYWYQQILGQGPKLLIQFQNNGVVDDSQLPKDRFSAERLKGVDSTLKIQPAKLEDSAVYLCASSLDPRGAETQYFGPGTRLLVL.

The CDR3 region has the DNA TGTGCCAGCCACGGGACTAGCGGGAGAGTAGATACGCAGTATTTT. Translating it yields CASHGTSGRVDTQYF. The chain carries TRBV21-1 and TRBJ2-3; the table's TRBD2 call for D was not verified on the DNA. TRBV21-1 is shown as a pseudogene. This CDR3 is built from 15 residues.

The chain links TRBV29-1 to TRBJ2-1; no firm D call. The length of the CDR3 is 15 residues. Looked up from germline, CDR1 is SQVTM and CDR2 is ANQGSEA. Trimming removed 2 bases at V and 0 bases at J, with 11 bases between. CDR3 loop: CSVEIRADSYNEQFF. The CDR3 coding sequence is TGCAGCGTTGAAATTAGGGCGGACTCCTACAATGAGCAGTTCTTC.

The chain uses TRBV9 and TRBJ2-5, with 14 bases aligning to TRBD2. Germline V CDR1 and CDR2: SGDLS, YYNGEE. CDR3 size: 15 residues. Losses at the gene ends were 3 bases for V and 6 bases for J; bases not matched to a gene: 4. The CDR3 is CASSAGTSGGQTQYF. The CDR3 DNA is TGTGCCAGCAGCGCAGGGACTAGCGGGGGACAGACCCAGTACTTC.

This rearrangement joins TRBV30 to TRBJ2-4; D may be TRBD1 (5 bases). Germline V gives CDR1 GTSNPN, CDR2 SVGIG (reference sequence). Deletions cut 2 bases from V and 3 bases from J, with 17 bases between. The CDR3 consists of 16 residues. CDR3 DNA sequence: TGTGCCTGGAGTCCTGGGGCAGGGTTAGGCAAAAACATTCAGTACTTC. This codes for CAWSPGAGLGKNIQYF.

The chain recombines TRBV6-6 with TRBJ2-7; 9 positions agree with TRBD2. CDR1 and CDR2 (germline): MNHNY, SVGAGI (reference sequence). V lost 8 bases to trimming and J lost 2 bases; unmatched junction nucleotides: 10. There are 15 residues in the CDR3. CDR3 protein: CASGSLAGVAYEQYF. CDR3 nucleotides: TGTGCCAGCGGCTCCTTAGCGGGAGTCGCCTACGAGCAGTACTTC.